Below, 28 T cell receptor beta chains from the same sample are listed, as sequenced in a study of blood T cell repertoires in COVID-19. Profiling relied on immunoSEQ multiplex PCR, and the TCRdb table lists in-frame clones only, not all of them. The sample has tens of thousands of clones, about four fifths seen once. The material sequenced was peripheral blood. Every receptor here comes from a woman aged 70-85 years with acute or convalescent COVID-19.

The J gene is TRBJ2-7, the V gene TRBV13, with D possibly TRBD2 on 5 matching bases. CDR1 is PRHDT and CDR2 is FYEKMQ in the germline V gene (reference sequence). This CDR3 comprises 12 residues. V lost 0 bases and J lost 7, with 7 bases in between. CDR3 nucleotide sequence: TGTGCCAGCAGCTTAGGCCGGAGGGAGCAGTACTTC. Protein: CASSLGRREQYF.

The chain links TRBV2 to TRBJ1-5; 7 bases fit TRBD1. The junction had 3 bases not matched to a gene; V was cut back by 7 bases and J by 3 bases. The germline V gene encodes CDR1 SNHLY and CDR2 FYNNEI. CDR3 size: 13 residues. This CDR3 reads CASTGQLNQPQHF. CDR3 bases: TGTGCCAGCACGGGACAGCTCAATCAGCCCCAGCATTTT.

The genes are TRBV5-6 and TRBJ2-2; no definite D call. Germline V gene sequence: CDR1 SGHDT, CDR2 YYEEEE. The CDR3 is 15 amino acids. Trimming shortened V by 7 bases and J by 3 bases, and 16 bases separated the two germline ends. As DNA, the CDR3 is TGTGCCAGCCGTCGGGTCCCATGGGACACCGGGGAGCTGTTTTTT. Its protein is CASRRVPWDTGELFF.

V is TRBV12-3 or TRBV12-4 and J is TRBJ1-1, with 8 bases lining up with TRBD1. Germline trimming cut 6 bases from V and 3 bases from J; bases unmatched to any gene: 3. The CDR3 runs to 13 residues. Written as DNA, the CDR3 is TGTGCCAGCAGCAGACAGGGGTACACTGAAGCTTTCTTT. Protein: CASSRQGYTEAFF.

This chain uses TRBV10-2 with TRBJ2-2; 8 bases match TRBD2. The CDR3 is 14 amino acids. The J segment lost 4 bases and the V segment lost 6 bases, leaving 4 bases of the junction unmatched. Looked up from germline, CDR1 is WSHSY and CDR2 is SAAADI. CDR3 sequence: CASRAGTSTGELFF. The CDR3 region has the DNA TGCGCCAGCAGGGCCGGGACTAGCACCGGGGAGCTGTTTTTT.

The chain carries TRBV30 and TRBJ1-2, with D unclear. The CDR3 covers 16 residues. Germline CDR1 reads GTSNPN; CDR2 reads SVGIG (reference sequence). Between the trimmed V and J ends, which lost 4 bases and 1 base, there was a span of 19 bases. In DNA form, the CDR3 reads TGTGCCTGGAACCGAGGAGTCGGGGAGTATAACTATGGCTACACCTTC. This gives the protein CAWNRGVGEYNYGYTF. Looking up the rest from reference TRBV30 and TRBJ1-2 gives the full variable domain: SQTIHQWPATLVQPVGSPLSLECTVEGTSNPNLYWYRQAAGRGLQLLFYSVGIGQISSEVPQNLSASRPQDRQFILSSKKLLLSDSGFYLCAWNRGVGEYNYGYTFGSGTRLTVV.

J is TRBJ2-1 and V is TRBV19; the match to TRBD2 covers 10 bases. Trimming took 2 bases from V and 5 from J; bases not matched to a gene: 12. The CDR3 runs 18 residues. Germline V CDR1 and CDR2: LNHDA, SQIVND (reference sequence). The CDR3 nucleotides are TGTGCCAGTAGTATAAGGGCTAGCGGGAGCAGGGGGAACAATGAGCAGTTCTTC. This translates into CASSIRASGSRGNNEQFF.

The V gene is TRBV7-8, the J gene TRBJ1-2; D may be TRBD1 (5 bases). CDR3 length: 13 amino acids. The ends were cut back, 2 bases at V and 5 bases at J, with 9 bases in the middle. Per the germline V gene, CDR1 is SGHVS and CDR2 is FQNEAQ. In DNA form, the CDR3 reads TGTGCCAGCAGCTTATGGGAGGGGTATGGCTACACCTTC. This codes for CASSLWEGYGYTF.

The chain recombines TRBV2 with TRBJ1-5; D gene uncertain. The V end lost 2 bases, the J end lost 4 bases, and 6 bases lay between the germline ends. The CDR3 spans 13 residues. The germline gives CDR1 SNHLY, CDR2 FYNNEI. The CDR3 region has the DNA TGTGCCAGCAGTGAAAGGGAGAATCAGCCCCAGCATTTT. This sequence encodes CASSERENQPQHF.

The rearrangement links TRBV7-3 to TRBJ2-7; 10 nucleotides match TRBD1. Trimming cost V 5 bases and J 2 bases; bases outside gene matches: 3. This CDR3 spans 14 amino acids. Looked up from germline, CDR1 is SGHTA and CDR2 is FQGTGA. CDR3 loop: CASSPTGGAYEQYF. CDR3 sequence (DNA): TGTGCCAGCAGCCCGACAGGGGGCGCCTACGAGCAGTACTTC.

The rearrangement uses TRBV2 and TRBJ1-1; unclear D gene. The CDR3 consists of 14 residues. Germline V gene sequence: CDR1 SNHLY, CDR2 FYNNEI. The V end was cut by 7 bases, the J end by 4 bases, with 16 bases between. The CDR3 region is CASNLGTGVTEAFF. The CDR3 nucleotides read TGTGCCAGCAATTTGGGTACCGGGGTCACTGAAGCTTTCTTT.

V usage is TRBV5-8 and J usage is TRBJ1-5; D may be TRBD1 (5 bases). CDR3 length: 15 amino acids. Germline CDR1 SGHTS, CDR2 YDEGEE. Deletions cut 6 bases from V and 2 bases from J, with 15 bases between. The CDR3 DNA sequence: TGTGCCAGCACGCCTTACTGGGGGGGCAATCAGCCCCAGCATTTT. Residues: CASTPYWGGNQPQHF.

The chain joins TRBV19 to TRBJ1-4; D possibly corresponds to TRBD1 (6 bases). The V gene lost 5 bases and the J gene lost 8 bases, with 9 bases spanning the gap. This CDR3 has 12 amino acids. Germline V gene data show CDR1 as LNHDA and CDR2 as SQIVND (reference sequence). The CDR3 here is CASSSTGEKLFF. The CDR3 nucleotides read TGTGCCAGTAGTTCAACAGGGGAAAAACTGTTTTTT.

This clone was observed a few times. The V and J genes are TRBV29-1 and TRBJ2-3, with 12 bases that match TRBD2. The CDR3 extends over 19 amino acids. V dropped 3 bases and J dropped 0; count of bases not matched to a gene: 13. CDR1 is SQVTM and CDR2 is ANQGSEA in the germline V gene. CDR3 nucleotides: TGCAGCGTTGACAAAAAAAGGACTAGCGGGACCCAAAGCACAGATACGCAGTATTTT. It is translated as CSVDKKRTSGTQSTDTQYF.

J is TRBJ1-1 and V is TRBV4-1; 9 bases map to TRBD1. Germline loops: CDR1 MGHRA, CDR2 YSYEKL. The CDR3 runs to 15 residues. With V trimmed by 3 bases and J by 3 bases, 5 bases remained unmatched. The CDR3 protein is CASSQDDRGDTEAFF. In nucleotides, the CDR3 is TGCGCCAGCAGCCAGGATGACAGGGGGGACACTGAAGCTTTCTTT.

This CDR3 reads CASKRVDEQFF. The CDR3, as DNA: TGTGCCAGCAAGCGGGTCGATGAGCAGTTCTTC. The chain combines TRBV27 with TRBJ2-1, with D possibly being TRBD2 (6 bases). CDR1 is MNHEY, CDR2 SMNVEV, per germline (reference sequence). The CDR3 totals 11 residues. The germline V and J ends were trimmed by 7 bases and 8 bases, with 9 bases remaining between them.

This sequence joins TRBV28 and TRBJ2-2, with TRBD1 matching over 8 bases. The germline V gene has CDR1 MDHEN and CDR2 SYDVKM. The trim removed 2 bases at V and 7 bases at J, leaving 6 bases unmatched. The CDR3 loop spans 15 amino acids. CDR3 amino acids: CASSLQGAWVGELFF. As DNA, the CDR3 is TGTGCCAGCAGTTTACAGGGGGCTTGGGTCGGGGAGCTGTTTTTT. Variable domain in full (rest from reference TRBV28 and TRBJ2-2): DVKVTQSSRYLVKRTGEKVFLECVQDMDHENMFWYRQDPGLGLRLIYFSYDVKMKEKGDIPEGYSVSREKKERFSLILESASTNQTSMYLCASSLQGAWVGELFFGEGSRLTVL.

This chain joins TRBV27 and TRBJ1-2; 9 bases fit TRBD1. With V trimmed by 4 bases and J by 8 bases, 17 bases remained unmatched. The CDR3 contains 17 residues. CDR1 and CDR2 from the germline V gene are MNHEY and SMNVEV (reference sequence). The CDR3 spells CASSSAGTGNGLRGYTF. For the CDR3, the DNA is TGTGCCAGCAGTTCAGCAGGGACAGGGAATGGGCTGAGGGGCTACACCTTC.

This clone occurred a few times. This chain joins TRBV6-6 and TRBJ1-1; no firm D call. V was trimmed by 6 bases and J by 1 base, leaving 15 bases between them. CDR3 length: 15 residues. The germline V gene has CDR1 MNHNY and CDR2 SVGAGI (reference sequence). In nucleotides, the CDR3 is TGTGCCAGCAGCGAGGAGCTTGTGGGGAACACTGAAGCTTTCTTT. Translation gives CASSEELVGNTEAFF.

V usage is TRBV19 and J usage is TRBJ2-2, with 11 bases identical to TRBD2. Germline-derived CDR1 and CDR2 are LNHDA and SQIVND (reference sequence). The CDR3 is 20 residues long. Trimming cost V 4 bases and J 1 base; bases outside gene matches: 14. This CDR3 reads CASSTGLAGGFLLNTGELFF. CDR3 coding DNA: TGTGCCAGTAGTACCGGACTAGCGGGTGGGTTCCTTTTGAACACCGGGGAGCTGTTTTTT.

The V call is TRBV19, the J call TRBJ2-2, with a weak D call TRBD1 (7 bases). Germline CDR1 LNHDA, CDR2 SQIVND (reference sequence). Trimming took 1 base from V and 5 from J, leaving 29 bases between them. This CDR3 contains 21 residues. CDR3 region: CASSIGFGSTGAAGGTGELFF. The DNA of the CDR3 is TGTGCCAGTAGTATAGGGTTCGGTAGCACAGGGGCTGCTGGGGGGACCGGGGAGCTGTTTTTT.

The rearrangement links TRBV7-9 to TRBJ2-3; TRBD2 matches 12 bases. Germline V gives CDR1 SEHNR, CDR2 FQNEAQ (reference sequence). Trimming took 6 bases from V and 6 from J; bases not matched to a gene: 4. The CDR3 loop spans 14 amino acids. CDR3 in amino acids: CASSTSGRTDTQYF. The DNA for the CDR3 is TGTGCCAGCAGTACTAGCGGGAGGACGGATACGCAGTATTTT.

There are a few counts of this clone. The chain couples TRBV12-5 to TRBJ2-1; perhaps TRBD2 as D (5 bases). The CDR3 has 15 residues. The germline V gene encodes CDR1 LGHNT and CDR2 FRNRAP. The V gene lost 7 bases and the J gene lost 2 bases, with 15 bases spanning the gap. CDR3 amino acids: CASVSGRFPYNEQFF. DNA of the CDR3: TGTGCTAGTGTTTCGGGAAGGTTCCCCTACAATGAGCAGTTCTTC.

This chain uses TRBV5-1 with TRBJ2-5, with 12 bases fitting TRBD1. This CDR3 is built from 15 residues. From germline, CDR1 is SGHRS and CDR2 YFSETQ. V trimming: 7 bases; J trimming: 5 bases; junction bases outside the gene matches: 9. The CDR3 DNA is TGCGCCAGCCTGCGGGACAGGGGGCCGGGCGAGACCCAGTACTTC. It encodes CASLRDRGPGETQYF. The full variable domain, its missing parts supplied by reference TRBV5-1 and TRBJ2-5, is KAGVTQTPRYLIKTRGQQVTLSCSPISGHRSVSWYQQTPGQGLQFLFEYFSETQRNKGNFPGRFSGRQFSNSRSEMNVSTLELGDSALYLCASLRDRGPGETQYFGPGTRLLVL.

The chain recombines TRBV6-2 or TRBV6-3 with TRBJ2-3; D may be TRBD2 (6 bases). Per germline, CDR1 MNHEY and CDR2 SVGEGT. Trimming took off 2 bases at V and 0 bases at J, with 9 bases between the two ends. The CDR3 sequence is 15 residues long. For the CDR3, the DNA is TGTGCCAGCAGTTACACCGGGACTAGCACAGATACGCAGTATTTT. The encoded protein is CASSYTGTSTDTQYF.

This chain connects TRBV15 to TRBJ1-1, with D possibly matching TRBD1 (6 bases). The V end lost 0 bases, the J end lost 4 bases, and 15 bases lay between the germline ends. Germline V gene lookup returns CDR1 LNHNV and CDR2 YYDKDF (reference sequence). The CDR3 runs 16 residues. The CDR3: CATSREGAGFGTEAFF. As DNA, the CDR3 is TGTGCCACCAGCAGAGAGGGGGCAGGGTTCGGCACTGAAGCTTTCTTT.

This clone occurred many times. The gene calls are TRBV15 and TRBJ2-7; TRBD1 agrees at 11 bases. The CDR3 is made up of 15 amino acids. Germline V CDR1 and CDR2: LNHNV, YYDKDF (reference sequence). J was trimmed by 4 bases and V by 1 base; bases with no gene match: 3. The CDR3 bases are TGTGCCACCAGCAGAGCAGGGACAGGGGGTTACGAGCAGTACTTC. Amino acid sequence: CATSRAGTGGYEQYF.

This sequence joins TRBV19 and TRBJ2-1, with TRBD2 as a possible D gene (6 bases). Between the trimmed V and J ends, which lost 8 bases and 7 bases, there was a span of 15 bases. Germline CDR1 and CDR2: LNHDA and SQIVND (reference sequence). The CDR3 has 13 residues. The CDR3 sequence: CASASGGRNEQFF. DNA for the CDR3: TGTGCCAGTGCCAGCGGAGGGAGAAATGAGCAGTTCTTC.